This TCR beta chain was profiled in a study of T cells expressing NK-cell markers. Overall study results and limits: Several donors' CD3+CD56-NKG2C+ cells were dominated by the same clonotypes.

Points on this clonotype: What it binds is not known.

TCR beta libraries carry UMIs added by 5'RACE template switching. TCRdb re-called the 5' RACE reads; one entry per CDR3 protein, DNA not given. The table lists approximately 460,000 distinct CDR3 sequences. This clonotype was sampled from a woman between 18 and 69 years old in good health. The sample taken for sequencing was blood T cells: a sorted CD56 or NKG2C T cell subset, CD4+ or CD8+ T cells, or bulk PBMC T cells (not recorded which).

The chain's CDR3 is CASSQEWSSMRNYEQYF. J is TRBJ2-7 and V is TRBV14; TCRdb's D call, TRBD2, is unchecked because there is no DNA. Germline CDR1 reads SGHDN; CDR2 reads FVKESK. The CDR3 has 17 residues.